This TCR beta chain was retrieved from a study of cytomegalovirus exposure and HLA in healthy donors. A remark on this clone: Its antigen is currently unknown.

CDR1 and CDR2 from the germline V gene are LNHDA and SQIVND (reference sequence). Trimming took off 10 bases at V and 2 bases at J, with 19 bases between the two ends. The CDR3 is 15 amino acids. Study-wide results and caveats: In a later analysis, specific HLA alleles were associated with approximately 17,000 TCR beta sequences at a 0.05 false discovery rate. Productive rates of about 87% or about 30% were seen for most TCR beta V segments in an earlier analysis.

Donors had nominal health at sampling but likely had unrecorded immune exposures. PCR primers comprised 60 Vbeta and 13 Jbeta primers. In the original workflow: In a later analysis, of roughly 83 million unique beta chains, roughly 11 million appeared in at least two donors. This table comes from immunoSEQ multiplex PCR, and its TCRdb copy is limited to in-frame clones, with some not included. Clone size and V and J calls were adopted from that table, with D and trimming inferred from the DNA. The data hold under 200,000 clones, with roughly 80% observed a single time. The sequence derives from a middle-aged woman in good health and CMV-seropositive. Sequenced input: PBMCs. The chain joins TRBV19 to TRBJ2-3, with a tentative D call TRBD2 (6 bases). Here the CDR3 DNA reads TGTGCCACTATACAAAGGACTACCCACACAGATACGCAGTATTTT. Encoded protein: CATIQRTTHTDTQYF.